The present T cell receptor (beta chain) was sequenced within a study of blood T cells in healthy people across ages. Germline CDR1 LGHDT, CDR2 YNNKEL (reference sequence). The length of the CDR3 is 13 residues. To note about this clonotype: What it binds is unknown. The junction shows a germline mismatch at one end, possibly a read error.

Primed by a sample-barcoded 5' primer and a J-beta primer mix, a second PCR proceeded for about 6 to 12 cycles. One entry per CDR3 protein results from TCRdb running MiXCR on the 5' RACE reads. The sample lists fewer than 2 million distinct CDR3 sequences; about two fifths were seen once. Study outcomes and limitations: Age showed a roughly linear inverse relationship with TCR beta diversity per million T cells.

Sequenced: blood. This TCR was recovered from a human donor in good health. V gene TRBV3-1 combines with J gene TRBJ2-4; D gene ambiguous. The J call could be wrong; TRBJ2-7 is a better fit for the DNA end. CDR3 coding DNA: TGTGCCAGCAACCAAGGATGGGGATACGAGCAGTACTTC. Its protein product is CASNQGWGYEQYF.